The text below deals with one TCR beta chain. Its antigen is unknown. Different DNA sequences within this sample yield the same CDR3. CD45RO negativity and positive selection for CCR7 defined naive CD8 cells, a population that excluded terminally differentiated effector memory CD45RA+ cells. This specimen belongs to a study of shared clonotypes between healthy human individuals. Whole-study results and caveats: The low donor count limited represented genetic and exposure-history diversity. Clonotypes not shared had lower generation probabilities than those common to all four donors.

Profiled with immunoSEQ multiplex PCR; TCRdb holds only in-frame clones, not every one. The table lists around 1,900,000 clones, around 93% of them singletons, with about 1.6% in the top ten. The CDR3 spans 14 residues. V shed 1 base, J shed 4 bases, and the junction held 2 bases outside the gene matches. In germline, CDR1 is LNHNV, CDR2 YYDKDF (reference sequence). Sample: naive CD8+ T cells from PBMCs. This receptor was identified in a man in his late teens or twenties in good health. Some clones in this sample may be carry-over from other donors' samples. J is TRBJ2-7 and V is TRBV15; 9 bases match TRBD1. DNA for the CDR3: TGTGCCACCAGCAGAGGGACAGGGGCTTACGAGCAGTACTTC. Its protein is CATSRGTGAYEQYF. The variable domain in full, completed from reference TRBV15 and TRBJ2-7, reads DAMVIQNPRYQVTQFGKPVTLSCSQTLNHNVMYWYQQKSSQAPKLLFHYYDKDFNNEADTPDNFQSRRPNTSFCFLDIRSPGLGDTAMYLCATSRGTGAYEQYFGPGTRLTVT.